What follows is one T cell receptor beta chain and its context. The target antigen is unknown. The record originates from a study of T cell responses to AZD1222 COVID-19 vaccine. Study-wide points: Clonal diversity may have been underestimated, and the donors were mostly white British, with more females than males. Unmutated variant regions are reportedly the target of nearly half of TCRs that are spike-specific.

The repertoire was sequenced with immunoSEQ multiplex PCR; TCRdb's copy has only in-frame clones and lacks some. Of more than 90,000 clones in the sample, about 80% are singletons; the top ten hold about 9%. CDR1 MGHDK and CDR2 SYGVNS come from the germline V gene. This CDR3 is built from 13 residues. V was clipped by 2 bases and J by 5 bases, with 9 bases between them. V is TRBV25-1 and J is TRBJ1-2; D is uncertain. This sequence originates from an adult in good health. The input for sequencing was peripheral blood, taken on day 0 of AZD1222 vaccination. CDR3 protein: CASSEKYGYGYTF. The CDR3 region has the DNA TGTGCCAGCAGTGAAAAGTACGGGTATGGCTACACCTTC.